The rows below give T cell receptor beta chains drawn from one sample of a study of CXCR3-negative and CXCR3-positive naive CD8 T cells. TCRdb derives one entry per CDR3 protein from the 5' RACE reads, leaving out DNA. The table gives about 56,000 distinct CDR3 sequences; the top ten clones make up 20% to 25% of it. Sequencing used memory CD8+ T cells from blood. These receptors all stem from a human donor in good health. Some clones in this sample may be carry-over from other donors' samples. Each CDR3 is given with its conserved first and last residue.

TRBV12-3/TRBV12-4	TRBJ2-5	CASSPGAAHFETQYF
TRBV5-1	TRBJ2-1	CASTLDDEQFF
TRBV10-3	TRBJ2-2	CAINLPTGELFF
TRBV7-9	TRBJ1-1	CASSLAAGGVTEAFF
TRBV5-1	TRBJ2-5	CASSLGLESQYF
TRBV7-9	TRBJ2-1	CASSLWSAGENNEQFF
TRBV29-1	TRBJ1-5	CSVPLFGVQYQPQHF
TRBV6-2/TRBV6-3	TRBJ2-1	CASKVRGNEQFF
TRBV6-5	TRBJ2-1	CASNIGHRPYNEQFF
TRBV28	TRBJ2-2	CASSFLSGELFF
TRBV6-5	TRBJ2-7	CASSYGTGGFYEQYF
TRBV9	TRBJ2-7	CASSVESLDEQYF
TRBV7-9	TRBJ2-7	CASSPFRGDEQYF
TRBV25-1	TRBJ1-4	CASSGPGQGVVANEKLFF
TRBV20-1	TRBJ2-3	CSARTGGEADTQYF
TRBV7-9	TRBJ2-1	CATDSLTSGGRNEQFF
TRBV4-1	TRBJ1-2	CASSQVSDSYGYTF
TRBV28	TRBJ2-7	CASRTRTSISYEQYF
TRBV2	TRBJ2-3	CASSTPPGGDHQLADTQYF
TRBV4-1	TRBJ2-2	CASKPIDFTGELFF
TRBV29-1	TRBJ1-1	CSVESRGFGTEAFF
TRBV4-3	TRBJ2-7	CASSQGLAGTSYEQYF
TRBV2	TRBJ2-1	CASRPTSGVVYEQFF
TRBV27	TRBJ2-1	CASSDSGRYNEQFF
TRBV5-1	TRBJ2-7	CASSPDTYEQYF
TRBV5-1	TRBJ2-1	CASSLGTGAYNEQFF
TRBV4-1	TRBJ2-7	CASSQEGRDSNEQYF
TRBV29-1	TRBJ2-1	CSVEPPPGTGNEQFF
TRBV14	TRBJ2-2	CASSRVGTERITGELFF
TRBV7-3	TRBJ2-2	CASSLKNTGELFF
TRBV29-1	TRBJ2-1	CSVRFSYNEQFF
TRBV7-3	TRBJ2-1	CASSLTDEQGYEQFF
TRBV6-2/TRBV6-3	TRBJ1-5	CASSYSRVRWNQPQHF
TRBV29-1	TRBJ2-7	CSVVAGEGDYEQYF
TRBV6-5	TRBJ2-1	CASSYSYHEQFF
TRBV6-5	TRBJ2-1	CASGGLGGGTYNEQFF
TRBV12-3/TRBV12-4	TRBJ2-1	CASSWGETYNEQFF
TRBV6-2/TRBV6-3	TRBJ2-5	CASSYVGVSETQYF
TRBV29-1	TRBJ2-7	CSVELPGQSTYEQYF
TRBV3-1	TRBJ2-7	CASRAGASYEQYF